This T cell receptor beta chain originates from a study of shared clonotypes between healthy human individuals. Assay used: immunoSEQ multiplex PCR; TCRdb lists only in-frame clones, some missing. The sample holds 980,000 or so clones; around 80% are singletons and the top ten take roughly 1.5%. Sample: memory CD4+ T cells sorted from blood. Subset here: CD45RA-negative fraction. The TCR originated in a man aged 18 to 30 in good health.

This chain's CDR3 is CASSWAQGRETQYF. The DNA of the CDR3 is TGTGCCAGCAGTTGGGCCCAGGGTAGGGAGACCCAGTACTTC. V is TRBV7-2 and J is TRBJ2-5; possible D gene TRBD1, 5 bases. CDR3 size: 14 residues. V lost 6 bases and J lost 5, with 16 bases in between. Germline V gene sequence: CDR1 SGHTA, CDR2 FQGNSA.